Listed here are 32 T cell receptor beta chains from one sample, sequenced in a study of identical twins. TCRdb reanalysed the 5' RACE reads using MiXCR and keeps one entry per CDR3 protein. The data contain 500,000 or so distinct CDR3 sequences, approximately 14% of them singletons. This same sample was also taken into another study, of yellow fever vaccine responses in identical twins.

Material for sequencing was CD4+ T cells sorted from blood. These receptors were collected from a woman in her late teens or twenties in good health.

The gene calls are TRBV5-1 and TRBJ2-1; no clear D. This CDR3 comprises 15 residues. Germline values: CDR1 SGHRS, CDR2 YFSETQ. The V and J ends lost 0 bases and 0 bases respectively, with 7 bases between them. CDR3 loop: CASSLVAFSYNEQFF. The CDR3 DNA follows: TGCGCCAGCAGCTTGGTTGCCTTCTCCTACAATGAGCAGTTCTTC.

There are many counts of this clonotype. V gene TRBV5-1 combines with J gene TRBJ2-7; D may be TRBD1 or TRBD2 (5 bases each). Trimming took 5 bases from V and 2 from J, leaving 11 bases between them. In germline, CDR1 is SGHRS, CDR2 YFSETQ. The CDR3 has 13 residues. Here the CDR3 reads CASSGGKTYEQYF. CDR3 DNA sequence: TGCGCCAGCAGTGGGGGAAAAACCTACGAGCAGTACTTC. Full variable domain (remainder filled in from reference TRBV5-1 and TRBJ2-7): KAGVTQTPRYLIKTRGQQVTLSCSPISGHRSVSWYQQTPGQGLQFLFEYFSETQRNKGNFPGRFSGRQFSNSRSEMNVSTLELGDSALYLCASSGGKTYEQYFGPGTRLTVT.

This clonotype was counted ten times or more. Here the CDR3 reads CASKIQRETGELFF. The CDR3 region has the DNA TGTGCCAGCAAGATCCAGCGGGAGACCGGGGAGCTGTTTTTT. The gene calls are TRBV12-3 or TRBV12-4 and TRBJ2-2; TRBD2 aligns across 8 bases. CDR3 length: 14 amino acids. V shed 7 bases, J shed 5 bases, and the junction held 6 bases outside the gene matches.

This clonotype was seen at least ten times. This chain uses TRBV5-1 with TRBJ2-1; TRBD1 is a possible D gene (6 bases). Trimming pared 0 bases from V and 5 bases from J, leaving 12 bases between. The germline gives CDR1 SGHRS, CDR2 YFSETQ. This CDR3 is built from 15 residues. In nucleotides, the CDR3 is TGCGCCAGCAGCTTGGAGGGCAGGGGTAACAATGAGCAGTTCTTC. It specifies CASSLEGRGNNEQFF. Together with reference TRBV5-1 and TRBJ2-1, the CDR3 gives the full variable domain: KAGVTQTPRYLIKTRGQQVTLSCSPISGHRSVSWYQQTPGQGLQFLFEYFSETQRNKGNFPGRFSGRQFSNSRSEMNVSTLELGDSALYLCASSLEGRGNNEQFFGPGTRLTVL.

This clonotype was recorded a few times. V and J are TRBV28 and TRBJ1-5; D is undetermined. The CDR3 covers 10 residues. V gave up 5 bases and J gave up 10 bases, with 6 bases separating them. Germline values: CDR1 MDHEN, CDR2 SYDVKM. CDR3 DNA sequence: TGTGCCAGCAGTGTCAACCCCCAGCATTTT. Protein product: CASSVNPQHF.

The chain carries TRBV7-8 and TRBJ2-5; 12 bases are shared with TRBD2. Trimming removed 1 base from V and 1 base from J; junction bases left unmatched: 7. The length of the CDR3 is 18 residues. The germline gives CDR1 SGHVS, CDR2 FQNEAQ. CDR3 loop: CASSLGLLAGGPQETQYF. DNA for the CDR3: TGTGCCAGCAGCTTAGGCCTACTAGCGGGGGGCCCCCAAGAGACCCAGTACTTC.

In its sample, this clonotype was seen many times. This rearrangement joins TRBV5-1 to TRBJ2-3; D may be TRBD1 (8 bases). The length of the CDR3 is 16 residues. Trimming took off 4 bases at V and 1 base at J, with 16 bases between the two ends. Germline CDR1 SGHRS, CDR2 YFSETQ. CDR3 loop: CASSGTTGGGTDTQYF. CDR3 bases: TGCGCCAGCAGCGGGACCACAGGGGGGGGCACAGATACGCAGTATTTT.

This clonotype came up many times. The rearrangement links TRBV5-1 to TRBJ2-1; TRBD1 matches 8 bases. After removal of 4 bases from V and 7 bases from J, the junction contained 4 bases not matched to a gene. Germline-derived CDR1 and CDR2 are SGHRS and YFSETQ. The CDR3 spans 13 residues. The CDR3 loop is CASSSGQGNEQFF. CDR3 DNA: TGCGCCAGCAGCAGCGGACAGGGAAATGAGCAGTTCTTC.

There are many counts of this clonotype. The chain joins TRBV7-2 to TRBJ1-5, with D unresolved. V shed 6 bases and J shed 6 bases, with 12 bases lying between them. Germline V CDR1 and CDR2: SGHTA, FQGNSA. This CDR3 is built from 13 residues. The CDR3 coding sequence is TGTGCCAGCAGTATCAAAGTCGGTCAGCCCCAGCATTTT. Translating gives CASSIKVGQPQHF.

This clonotype was recorded a few times. V and J are TRBV28 and TRBJ2-3; D may be TRBD1 (6 bases). Germline-derived CDR1 and CDR2 are MDHEN and SYDVKM. V lost 5 bases and J lost 2, with 11 bases in between. The CDR3 is 14 amino acids. CDR3 loop: CASSPGDLTDTQYF. CDR3 DNA: TGTGCCAGCAGTCCAGGGGACCTCACAGATACGCAGTATTTT.

This clonotype was recorded many times. The CDR3 coding sequence is TGTGCCAGCAGCCAAGGCCTAGCCGGAATCTCCTACAATGAGCAGTTCTTC. The encoded protein is CASSQGLAGISYNEQFF. The V call is TRBV7-2, the J call TRBJ2-1, with TRBD2 as a possible D gene (5 bases). Trimming cost V 5 bases and J 0 bases, with 17 bases left between them. The CDR3 is 17 residues long. Looked up from germline, CDR1 is SGHTA and CDR2 is FQGNSA.

The rearrangement links TRBV18 to TRBJ2-1, with 7 bases that match TRBD1. Germline trimming cut 0 bases from V and 6 bases from J; bases unmatched to any gene: 2. The germline V gene encodes CDR1 KGHSH and CDR2 LQKENI. The CDR3 length is 14 residues. As DNA, the CDR3 is TGTGCCAGCTCACCACCGAACAGGGGCAATGAGCAGTTCTTC. Residues: CASSPPNRGNEQFF.

The CDR3 loop is CASSLTPLAGDRETQYF. For the CDR3, the DNA is TGTGCCAGCAGTTTGACACCACTAGCGGGAGATAGAGAGACCCAGTACTTC. The chain recombines TRBV6-2 or TRBV6-3 with TRBJ2-5; TRBD2 matches 11 bases. The CDR3 length is 17 residues. Unmatched junction bases numbered 11, after V lost 4 bases and J lost 4 bases. The germline CDR1 and CDR2 sequences are MNHEY and SVGEGT.

This clonotype showed up just a few times. This rearrangement joins TRBV20-1 to TRBJ2-1, with D possibly being TRBD2 (5 bases). Germline lookup yields CDR1 DFQATT and CDR2 SNEGSKA (reference sequence). CDR3 length equals 16 residues. The V end was cut by 5 bases, the J end by 6 bases, with 23 bases between. The DNA of the CDR3 is TGCAGTGCTCCGAGAGAGGGCCAAACTTCTAGCAATGAGCAGTTCTTC. Its translation: CSAPREGQTSSNEQFF.

This chain connects TRBV7-8 to TRBJ1-1, with D tentatively TRBD1 (6 bases). The CDR3 contains 12 residues. V was clipped by 1 base and J by 9 bases, with 9 bases between them. CDR1 SGHVS and CDR2 FQNEAQ come from the germline V gene. The CDR3 here is CASSLDRAKAFF. The CDR3 nucleotides read TGTGCCAGCAGCTTAGACAGGGCTAAAGCTTTCTTT.

This clonotype has at least ten counts. The chain is built from TRBV7-3 and TRBJ1-1, with 7 bases that match TRBD1. The CDR3 runs 14 residues. Germline V gene lookup returns CDR1 SGHTA and CDR2 FQGTGA. The junction had 4 bases not matched to a gene; V was cut back by 2 bases and J by 4 bases. The CDR3 sequence: CASSLRSGGTEAFF. The CDR3 DNA reads as TGTGCCAGCAGCTTACGCTCAGGGGGCACTGAAGCTTTCTTT.

The chain couples TRBV29-1 to TRBJ2-5; TRBD1 aligns across 9 bases. Losses at the gene ends were 6 bases for V and 5 bases for J; bases not matched to a gene: 10. The CDR3 length is 14 residues. The germline V gene encodes CDR1 SQVTM and CDR2 ANQGSEA. The CDR3 region has the DNA TGCAGCGTAAATGACAGGGGGTTACGGGAGACCCAGTACTTC. It yields the protein CSVNDRGLRETQYF.

A few counts support this clonotype. This chain links TRBV5-1 with TRBJ1-2; 7 bases fit TRBD1. Germline values: CDR1 SGHRS, CDR2 YFSETQ. This CDR3 has 13 residues. Losses at the gene ends were 4 bases for V and 8 bases for J; bases not matched to a gene: 8. This chain's CDR3 is CASSVTGDNGYTF. The DNA for the CDR3 is TGCGCCAGCAGCGTTACAGGGGACAACGGCTACACCTTC. Combining the CDR3 with reference TRBV5-1 and TRBJ1-2 gives the whole variable domain KAGVTQTPRYLIKTRGQQVTLSCSPISGHRSVSWYQQTPGQGLQFLFEYFSETQRNKGNFPGRFSGRQFSNSRSEMNVSTLELGDSALYLCASSVTGDNGYTFGSGTRLTVV.

This clonotype was recorded once. This chain joins TRBV4-2 and TRBJ1-2; possible D gene TRBD1, 6 bases. Trimming stripped 1 base from V and 0 bases from J, with 9 bases between. Germline assignment: CDR1 LGHNA and CDR2 YNFKEQ. The CDR3 has 15 amino acids. This CDR3 reads CASSQGGASNYGYTF. As DNA, the CDR3 is TGTGCCAGCAGCCAAGGGGGGGCCTCTAACTATGGCTACACCTTC.

This chain connects TRBV5-1 to TRBJ2-3; D call uncertain. CDR3 size: 16 residues. The germline V gene encodes CDR1 SGHRS and CDR2 YFSETQ. Trimming shortened V by 1 base and J by 4 bases, and 16 bases separated the two germline ends. The CDR3: CASSLSTGSRADTQYF. The CDR3 coding sequence is TGCGCCAGCAGCTTGTCTACCGGATCCCGAGCAGATACGCAGTATTTT.

There are a few counts of this clonotype. The V call is TRBV4-3, the J call TRBJ1-5; 7 bases map to TRBD1. CDR1 is LGHNA and CDR2 is YSLEER in the germline V gene. The ends lost 2 bases at V and 5 bases at J; junction bases unmatched: 6. The CDR3 contains 15 residues. CDR3 in DNA: TGCGCCAGCAGCCAAACGTCTACAGGGGATCAGCCCCAGCATTTT. It translates to CASSQTSTGDQPQHF.

This chain joins TRBV7-2 and TRBJ2-7, with D possibly being TRBD1 (6 bases). This CDR3 contains 15 residues. Trimming pared 2 bases from V and 3 bases from J, leaving 14 bases between. Germline V lookup: CDR1 SGHTA, CDR2 FQGNSA. CDR3 bases: TGTGCCAGCAGCTTACAGGGGTTTAGGGGCTACGAGCAGTACTTC. Residues: CASSLQGFRGYEQYF.

The chain couples TRBV9 to TRBJ1-2, with unresolved D. CDR1 and CDR2 from the germline V gene are SGDLS and YYNGEE. CDR3 size: 11 residues. Trimming took 3 bases from V and 13 from J, leaving 13 bases between them. Here the CDR3 reads CASSGPGGSTF. As DNA, the CDR3 is TGTGCCAGCAGCGGTCCGGGAGGGAGCACCTTC.

The table lists this clonotype with a few counts. Written as DNA, the CDR3 is TGTGCCACCAGTGATCCCTCAGACAGGGGTGGGTACGAGCAGTACTTC. It specifies CATSDPSDRGGYEQYF. The chain uses TRBV24-1 and TRBJ2-7; 8 bases fit TRBD1. The CDR3 loop spans 16 amino acids. J gave up 4 bases and V 3 bases, and 10 bases lay outside the gene matches. Germline loops: CDR1 KGHDR, CDR2 SFDVKD.

This clonotype was seen only a few times. The V gene is TRBV4-1, the J gene TRBJ2-3; TRBD1 is a possible D gene (6 bases). The CDR3 contains 15 residues. V dropped 0 bases and J dropped 0 bases, with 7 bases sitting between them. Looked up from germline, CDR1 is MGHRA and CDR2 is YSYEKL. The CDR3 region has the DNA TGCGCCAGCAGCCAAGATGGACAGAGCACAGATACGCAGTATTTT. Translated, it gives CASSQDGQSTDTQYF.

This clonotype was recorded a few times. The chain recombines TRBV6-5 with TRBJ2-3, with 10 bases matching TRBD2. The CDR3 extends over 15 amino acids. V was pared by 3 bases and J by 4 bases, with 4 bases of the junction left unmatched. The germline V gene encodes CDR1 MNHEY and CDR2 SVGAGI. This CDR3 reads CASSYERGGPDTQYF. The CDR3 region has the DNA TGTGCCAGCAGTTATGAGCGGGGGGGCCCAGATACGCAGTATTTT.

In this sample, this clonotype turned up a few times. The rearrangement links TRBV20-1 to TRBJ2-1; D perhaps matches TRBD2 (6 bases). The CDR3 covers 14 residues. Germline V gene lookup returns CDR1 DFQATT and CDR2 SNEGSKA (reference sequence). Trimming removed 6 bases at V and 4 bases at J, with 16 bases between. The CDR3 region has the DNA TGCAGTGCCAAGGGCGGGGTACAATACAATGAGCAGTTCTTC. Translation: CSAKGGVQYNEQFF.

V usage is TRBV20-1 and J usage is TRBJ2-1, with D possibly TRBD2 on 6 matching bases. This CDR3 has 15 residues. In germline, CDR1 is DFQATT, CDR2 SNEGSKA (reference sequence). Trimming left V 1 base short and J 2 bases short, with 12 bases between. The CDR3 DNA sequence: TGCAGTGCTAGAGTATCGAGACTAGCCTACAATGAGCAGTTCTTC. Translation gives CSARVSRLAYNEQFF.

This clonotype was counted between two and nine times. The rearrangement uses TRBV7-2 and TRBJ2-5, with 10 nucleotides matching TRBD1. Unmatched junction bases numbered 7, after V lost 1 base and J lost 5 bases. This CDR3 has 16 amino acids. Germline CDR1 SGHTA, CDR2 FQGNSA. CDR3 sequence reads: CASSLGDRGLVETQYF. The CDR3 coding sequence is TGTGCCAGCAGCTTAGGGGACAGGGGACTCGTGGAGACCCAGTACTTC. Looking up the rest from reference TRBV7-2 and TRBJ2-5 gives the full variable domain: GAGVSQSPSNKVTEKGKDVELRCDPISGHTALYWYRQSLGQGLEFLIYFQGNSAPDKSGLPSDRFSAERTGGSVSTLTIQRTQQEDSAVYLCASSLGDRGLVETQYFGPGTRLLVL.

V and J are TRBV20-1 and TRBJ2-7; D unresolved. V lost 4 bases and J lost 3, with 4 bases in between. In germline, CDR1 is DFQATT, CDR2 SNEGSKA (reference sequence). The CDR3 has 10 residues. This CDR3 reads CSANSYEQYF. The CDR3 bases are TGCAGTGCTAACAGCTACGAGCAGTACTTC.

This clonotype appeared a few times. This chain links TRBV20-1 with TRBJ2-7; tentatively, D is TRBD2 (5 bases). This CDR3 region has 13 residues. Trimming removed 6 bases from V and 1 base from J, with 13 bases in between. In germline, CDR1 is DFQATT, CDR2 SNEGSKA (reference sequence). The CDR3, as DNA: TGCAGTGCCCTCGCACGGGGTTCCTACGAGCAGTACTTC. Translating gives CSALARGSYEQYF.

V is TRBV20-1 and J is TRBJ2-3, with D possibly called TRBD1 or TRBD2 (5 bases each). Germline V CDR1 and CDR2: DFQATT, SNEGSKA (reference sequence). This CDR3 contains 15 residues. V shed 5 bases and J shed 4 bases, with 19 bases lying between them. CDR3 sequence: CSARPFGTMADTQYF. CDR3 sequence (DNA): TGCAGTGCTCGACCCTTCGGGACGATGGCAGATACGCAGTATTTT.